Listed below are T cell receptor beta chains from one sample, sequenced in a study of blood T cell repertoires in COVID-19. The table came from immunoSEQ multiplex PCR; TCRdb's copy has only in-frame clones and leaves some out. The table lists around 130,000 clones, more than 70% of them singletons. The specimen sequenced was peripheral blood. These receptors were obtained from a man aged 65-85 years with acute or convalescent COVID-19. Both conserved end residues are part of each CDR3. D genes are given only for firm matches. Not all rows give a size; the values are once, few, many and, for expanded clones, a class.

v_gene	j_gene	d_gene	abundance	CDR3aa	CDR3nt
TRBV7-9	TRBJ1-4	TRBD1	NA	CASSLARGRDEKLFF	TGTGCCAGCAGCTTAGCCAGGGGGCGGGATGAAAAACTGTTTTTT
TRBV20-1	TRBJ2-1	NA	NA	CSASLQRNEQFF	TGCAGTGCTAGTTTGCAGCGGAATGAGCAGTTCTTC
TRBV10-2	TRBJ2-7	NA	NA	CASGKTADTYEQYF	TGCGCCAGCGGAAAAACGGCGGACACCTACGAGCAGTACTTC
TRBV7-9	TRBJ1-2	NA	NA	CASSFETVQDGYTF	TGTGCCAGCAGCTTTGAGACAGTACAGGATGGCTACACCTTC
TRBV29-1	TRBJ2-1	TRBD2	few	CSSGSGDYNEQFF	TGCAGTTCAGGGAGCGGGGACTACAATGAGCAGTTCTTC
TRBV19	TRBJ1-5	TRBD1	NA	CASSTDRGNQPQHF	TGTGCCAGTAGTACGGACAGGGGAAATCAGCCCCAGCATTTT
TRBV5-1	TRBJ2-3	NA	NA	CASSNAYRTDTQYF	TGCGCCAGCAGCAATGCGTATCGCACAGATACGCAGTATTTT
TRBV27	TRBJ1-1	TRBD1	NA	CASSLPRAGGDRGAFF	TGTGCCAGCAGCCTACCCAGAGCAGGGGGCGATCGTGGAGCTTTCTTT
TRBV25-1	TRBJ1-2	NA	NA	CASSESGANYGYTF	TGTGCCAGCAGTGAGTCAGGCGCTAACTATGGCTACACCTTC
TRBV10-1	TRBJ2-3	NA	NA	CASSATAGADTQYF	TGCGCCAGCAGTGCAACCGCGGGTGCAGATACGCAGTATTTT
TRBV6-2/TRBV6-3	TRBJ1-1	NA	NA	CASSYKQNTEAFF	TGTGCCAGCAGTTATAAGCAGAACACTGAAGCTTTCTTT
TRBV5-1	TRBJ2-7	TRBD1	NA	CASRKSRDSSYEQYF	TGCGCCAGCAGAAAAAGCCGGGACAGCTCCTACGAGCAGTACTTC
TRBV30	TRBJ1-2	TRBD1	NA	CAWSLDRGFGGYTF	TGTGCCTGGAGTTTAGACAGGGGGTTTGGAGGCTACACCTTC
TRBV19	TRBJ2-1	NA	NA	CASSIDWGDNEQFF	TGTGCCAGTAGTATAGATTGGGGGGACAATGAGCAGTTCTTC
TRBV12-3/TRBV12-4	TRBJ1-3	NA	NA	CASSFGDGNTIYF	TGTGCCAGCAGTTTCGGTGATGGAAACACCATATATTTT
TRBV11-1	TRBJ2-2	TRBD1	NA	CASSTDRAGELFF	TGTGCCAGCAGCACGGACAGGGCCGGGGAGCTGTTTTTT
TRBV3-1/TRBV3-2	TRBJ2-7	TRBD1	NA	CASSIRQGPEQYF	TGTGCCAGCAGCATAAGACAGGGGCCCGAGCAGTACTTC
TRBV5-1	TRBJ1-6	TRBD1	NA	CASSPGQVNSPLHF	TGCGCCAGCAGCCCCGGACAGGTCAATTCACCCCTCCACTTT
TRBV5-1	TRBJ2-2	TRBD2	NA	CASSQGLAGFPNTGELFF	TGCGCCAGCAGCCAAGGACTAGCGGGGTTCCCGAACACCGGGGAGCTGTTTTTT
TRBV4-1	TRBJ1-4	NA	NA	CASRVRGGDEKLFF	TGCGCCAGCAGGGTGAGGGGAGGGGATGAAAAACTGTTTTTT
TRBV2	TRBJ1-3	TRBD1	once	CASNRQGYTIYF	TGTGCCAGCAACAGACAGGGTTACACCATATATTTT
TRBV6-5	TRBJ2-1	NA	NA	CASSRGQGGTNEQFF	TGTGCCAGCAGCCGCGGACAGGGAGGGACCAATGAGCAGTTCTTC
TRBV3-1/TRBV3-2	TRBJ1-1	TRBD1	NA	CASSQRRDSEAFF	TGTGCCAGCAGCCAACGCCGGGACAGTGAAGCTTTCTTT
TRBV28	TRBJ1-3	NA	few	CASSFFGLSGNTIYF	TGTGCCAGCAGTTTTTTCGGGTTGTCTGGAAACACCATATATTTT
TRBV7-8	TRBJ1-1	TRBD1	NA	CASRRTGTGNMNTEAFF	TGTGCCAGCAGGCGAACCGGGACAGGGAACATGAACACTGAAGCTTTCTTT
TRBV2	TRBJ1-1	NA	NA	CASPAREAFF	TGTGCCAGCCCGGCCAGGGAAGCTTTCTTT
TRBV15	TRBJ1-2	TRBD1	NA	CATSPPWAGGSGGYTF	TGTGCCACCAGCCCCCCGTGGGCAGGGGGCTCCGGTGGCTACACCTTC
TRBV6-1	TRBJ2-1	NA	many	CASSDGGGPDEQFF	TGTGCCAGCAGTGACGGCGGGGGCCCAGATGAGCAGTTCTTC